The rows below give T cell receptor beta chains drawn from one sample of a study of beta chain features in type 1 diabetes. The repertoire was sequenced with immunoSEQ multiplex PCR; TCRdb's copy has only in-frame clones and lacks some. This sample has approximately 150,000 clones, with roughly 10% found just once. The sequenced sample consisted of naive CD4+ T cells from blood. Receptors originate from a man in his late teens or twenties in good health. Both conserved end residues are trimmed from each CDR3. The D gene is left open where the match is weak.

TRBJ1-5 | TRBV6-6 | TRBD1 | ASQGGRQGLNQPQH
TRBJ1-1 | TRBV2 | TRBD1 | ASIGTGYTEAF
TRBJ1-2 | TRBV9 | . | ASSAVVVGGGRSNYGYT
TRBJ2-1 | TRBV30 | TRBD2 | AWSPGTNNEQF
TRBJ2-3 | TRBV30 | TRBD1 | AWDVPGQGNPDTQY
TRBJ2-3 | TRBV5-1 | TRBD1 | ASSHPGTGESTDTQY
TRBJ2-2 | TRBV28 | TRBD1 | ASSAPGQGSGELF
TRBJ2-3 | TRBV5-4 | TRBD2 | ASTAGGWTDTQY
TRBJ2-7 | TRBV20-1 | TRBD1 | SRQGLGEQY
TRBJ2-7 | TRBV5-1 | . | ASSYGPGLGDEQY
TRBJ1-2 | TRBV6-5 | TRBD1 | ASSYSRTGTGAGYT
TRBJ2-7 | TRBV29-1 | TRBD2 | SAGGGPTNEQY
TRBJ1-2 | TRBV7-2 | TRBD1 | ASSWTGPGANYGYT
TRBJ2-3 | TRBV7-2 | . | ASSLLGYTSTDTQY
TRBJ1-5 | TRBV6-1 | TRBD1 | ASSGSRDRVNQPQH
TRBJ2-3 | TRBV7-9 | TRBD2 | ASSARLAGDLDTQY
TRBJ1-6 | TRBV6-1 | TRBD1 | ASILLPRGHSPLH
TRBJ2-4 | TRBV5-6 | . | ASSLGGPALAKNIQY
TRBJ1-4 | TRBV4-1 | . | ASSLLGGTNEKLF
TRBJ2-5 | TRBV19 | TRBD2 | ASSIPGTSGGETQY
TRBJ2-5 | TRBV5-1 | TRBD2 | ASSFSFGRGGQETQY
TRBJ2-7 | TRBV9 | TRBD1 | ASSVAPTGVSEQY
TRBJ2-3 | TRBV4-2 | . | ASSQGSVDTQY
TRBJ2-3 | TRBV10-1 | . | ASSDAGTDTQY
TRBJ2-2 | TRBV9 | . | ASSAQGTGELF
TRBJ1-6 | TRBV19 | TRBD1 | ASSEQGVNSPLH
TRBJ2-2 | TRBV4-3 | TRBD2 | ASSQATSWTGELF
TRBJ2-2 | TRBV6-5 | . | ASSYSWGPNTGELF
TRBJ1-1 | TRBV5-1 | . | ASSQIVFWGDGDTEAF
TRBJ1-1 | TRBV27 | . | ASSLFEGNTEAF
TRBJ2-3 | TRBV5-4 | . | ASSPGLEKRTDTQY
TRBJ1-3 | TRBV21-1 | . | ASSKEGLQSVSSGNTIY
TRBJ2-1 | TRBV7-2 | TRBD2 | ASSLQTSGGLYNEQF
TRBJ1-1 | TRBV19 | . | ASTTALNTEAF
TRBJ2-2 | TRBV19 | . | ASRQGNTGELF
TRBJ2-5 | TRBV5-6 | TRBD1 | ASSLGDRDQETQY
TRBJ2-5 | TRBV7-9 | . | ASSLFSGSGETQY
TRBJ1-1 | TRBV18 | . | ASSPRGIMNTEAF
TRBJ2-2 | TRBV2 | TRBD1 | ASSKDRGDTGELF
TRBJ2-5 | TRBV5-1 | TRBD2 | ASSIGTSGSQY
TRBJ2-1 | TRBV7-9 | . | ASSSTGRYNEQF
TRBJ1-3 | TRBV7-2 | . | ASSLRGWVAGAGNTIY
TRBJ1-5 | TRBV7-6 | . | ASSKTYSNQPQH
TRBJ1-5 | TRBV7-9 | . | ASSGAGWGGNQPQH
TRBJ1-6 | TRBV13 | . | ASSPNGSPLH
TRBJ2-7 | TRBV27 | TRBD1 | ASSWGTGQSYEQY
TRBJ2-5 | TRBV2 | TRBD1 | ASSRRQGAETQY
TRBJ2-7 | TRBV7-6 | . | ASSLGRWQAPYEQY
TRBJ1-5 | TRBV6-1 | . | ASRADSNQPQH
TRBJ2-1 | TRBV2 | . | ASSELEVEQF
TRBJ2-5 | TRBV27 | . | ASRSLGRQETQY
TRBJ2-2 | TRBV7-9 | TRBD2 | ASSLGLAGYTGELF
TRBJ2-7 | TRBV7-2 | . | ASSLGSGDEQY
TRBJ1-5 | TRBV12-5 | . | ASGQGPSNQPQH
TRBJ1-3 | TRBV11-2 | . | ASSLSAGNSGNTIY
TRBJ1-1 | TRBV19 | . | ASSFYREGTEAF
TRBJ2-1 | TRBV30 | TRBD2 | AWSLAAYNEQF
TRBJ1-2 | TRBV5-6 | . | ASSRRGTLGVSNYGYT
TRBJ2-2 | TRBV7-2 | TRBD2 | ASSLVGGLAGSTGELF
TRBJ2-7 | TRBV6-6 | . | ASTKDTGDYEQY